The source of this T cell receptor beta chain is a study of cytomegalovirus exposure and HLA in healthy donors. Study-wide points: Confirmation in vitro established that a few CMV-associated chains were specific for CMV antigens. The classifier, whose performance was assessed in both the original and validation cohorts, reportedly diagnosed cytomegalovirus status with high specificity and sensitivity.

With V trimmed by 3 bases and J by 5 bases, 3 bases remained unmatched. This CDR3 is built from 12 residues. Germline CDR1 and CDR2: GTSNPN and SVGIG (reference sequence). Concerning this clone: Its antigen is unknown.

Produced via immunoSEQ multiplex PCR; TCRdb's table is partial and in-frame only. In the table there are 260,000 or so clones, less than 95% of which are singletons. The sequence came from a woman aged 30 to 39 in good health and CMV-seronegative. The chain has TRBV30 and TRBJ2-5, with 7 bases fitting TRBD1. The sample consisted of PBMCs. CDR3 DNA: TGTGCCTGGAGACAGGGACAGGAGACCCAGTACTTC. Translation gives CAWRQGQETQYF.